What follows are 2 T cell receptor beta chains derived from one specimen sequenced in a study of blood T cell repertoires in COVID-19. Here immunoSEQ multiplex PCR was the method, and the copy in TCRdb shows in-frame clones only, minus some. This table has about 95,000 clones, roughly 90% appearing once. Sequencing was done on a sample of peripheral blood. These TCRs come from a man in his fifties with COVID-19, enrolled during active disease.

The V call is TRBV15, the J call TRBJ2-5, with 9 bases identical to TRBD1. The CDR3 contains 16 residues. CDR1 is LNHNV, CDR2 YYDKDF, per germline (reference sequence). V lost 1 base and J lost 2; bases outside the gene matches: 5. Written as DNA, the CDR3 is TGTGCCACCAGCAGAGGGGGACAGGGCCGGCAAGAGACCCAGTACTTC. Translation: CATSRGGQGRQETQYF.

The chain is built from TRBV5-6 and TRBJ2-1; TRBD2 matches at 11 bases. The V gene end was trimmed by 4 bases and the J gene end by 0 bases; junction bases not matched to a gene: 3. Germline V lookup: CDR1 SGHDT, CDR2 YYEEEE. This CDR3 has 16 residues. CDR3 protein: CASSGGLAVSYNEQFF. For the CDR3, the DNA is TGTGCCAGCAGCGGGGGACTAGCGGTCTCCTACAATGAGCAGTTCTTC. Variable domain in full (rest from reference TRBV5-6 and TRBJ2-1): DAGVTQSPTHLIKTRGQQVTLRCSPKSGHDTVSWYQQALGQGPQFIFQYYEEEERQRGNFPDRFSGHQFPNYSSELNVNALLLGDSALYLCASSGGLAVSYNEQFFGPGTRLTVL.